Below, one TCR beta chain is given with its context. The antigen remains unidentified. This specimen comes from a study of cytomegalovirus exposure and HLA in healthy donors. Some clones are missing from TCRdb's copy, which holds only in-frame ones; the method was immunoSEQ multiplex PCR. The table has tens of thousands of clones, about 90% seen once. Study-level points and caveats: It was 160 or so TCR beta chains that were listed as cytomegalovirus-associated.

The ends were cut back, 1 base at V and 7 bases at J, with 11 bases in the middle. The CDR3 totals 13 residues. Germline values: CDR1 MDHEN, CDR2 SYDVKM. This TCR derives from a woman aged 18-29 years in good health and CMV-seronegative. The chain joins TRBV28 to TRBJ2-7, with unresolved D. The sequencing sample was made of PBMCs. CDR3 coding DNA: TGTGCCAGCAGTTTATTTGTCCCTCAGGAGCAGTACTTC. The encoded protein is CASSLFVPQEQYF.